Reported below is one TCR beta chain. V was pared by 2 bases and J by 6 bases, with 9 bases of the junction left unmatched. The CDR3 has 16 amino acids. Germline V CDR1 and CDR2: SGHAT, FQNNGV. The data stem from a study of neurological immune-mediated disorders. TCRdb re-analysed the 5' RACE reads in MiXCR, keeping a single row per CDR3 protein. Of more than 45,000 distinct CDR3 sequences in the sample, approximately 3.5% were seen once. The gene calls are TRBV11-2 and TRBJ2-2; 7 bases fit TRBD1. The clonotype originates from a woman in her 30s with multiple sclerosis. The sequencing sample was made of PBMCs. Here the CDR3 DNA reads TGTGCCAGCAGCTTAAGACAGGGCCCCTTGCCCGGGGAGCTGTTTTTT. It specifies CASSLRQGPLPGELFF. Together with reference TRBV11-2 and TRBJ2-2, the CDR3 gives the full variable domain: EAGVAQSPRYKIIEKRQSVAFWCNPISGHATLYWYQQILGQGPKLLIQFQNNGVVDDSQLPKDRFSAERLKGVDSTLKIQPAKLEDSAVYLCASSLRQGPLPGELFFGEGSRLTVL.